Each of the 16 T cell receptor beta chains below was sequenced from the same sample in a study of T-cell reconstitution after alpha-beta-depleted transplantation in children. A TCRbeta library incorporating unique molecular identifiers was prepared. Each CDR3 protein is one row after TCRdb ran MiXCR on the PCR reads. The sample records about 100,000 distinct CDR3 sequences, 5% to 7% being singletons. The starting material was PBMCs, mostly from graft donor cells, obtained 360 days after TCRalphabeta/CD19-depleted stem cell transplant. These receptors all stem from a male patient between 2 and 10 years old who had a stem cell transplant for acute lymphoblastic leukemia, so the T cells may come from the graft donor.

This clonotype was observed at least ten times. The rearrangement uses TRBV6-5 and TRBJ1-2; 9 bases line up with TRBD1. In germline, CDR1 is MNHEY, CDR2 SVGAGI. The junction had 4 bases not matched to a gene; V was cut back by 2 bases and J by 0 bases. This CDR3 is 16 amino acids long. CDR3 sequence reads: CASSYDRGSTNYGYTF. CDR3 nucleotides: TGTGCCAGCAGTTACGACAGGGGGTCTACTAACTATGGCTACACCTTC.

This clonotype turned up a few times. The chain has TRBV12-3 or TRBV12-4 and TRBJ2-1; 7 bases are shared with TRBD2. V shed 8 bases, J shed 2 bases, and the junction held 9 bases outside the gene matches. The CDR3 contains 15 residues. Written as DNA, the CDR3 is TGTGCCAGCGGGGGGGGAGGGAGGGCCTACAATGAGCAGTTCTTC. Encoded protein: CASGGGGRAYNEQFF.

In this sample, this clonotype turned up many times. The gene calls are TRBV4-3 and TRBJ1-1, with D possibly being TRBD1 (6 bases). The CDR3 loop spans 15 amino acids. V was clipped by 4 bases and J by 4 bases, with 16 bases between them. The germline V gene encodes CDR1 LGHNA and CDR2 YSLEER. The DNA of the CDR3 is TGCGCCAGCAGCCTCAACAGGGAAGTGGGCACTGAAGCTTTCTTT. This gives the protein CASSLNREVGTEAFF.

The chain combines TRBV9 with TRBJ2-2, with unresolved D. The length of the CDR3 is 16 residues. The V and J ends lost 0 bases and 0 bases respectively, with 9 bases between them. Germline V gene lookup returns CDR1 SGDLS and CDR2 YYNGEE. The CDR3 here is CASSVVQAANTGELFF. The DNA for the CDR3 is TGTGCCAGCAGCGTAGTCCAAGCCGCGAACACCGGGGAGCTGTTTTTT.

In this sample, this clonotype turned up a few times. The chain's CDR3 is CASSPGLAGGPSYEQYF. In DNA form, the CDR3 reads TGCGCCAGCAGCCCGGGACTAGCGGGAGGGCCTTCCTACGAGCAGTACTTC. The chain links TRBV4-3 to TRBJ2-7, with TRBD2 matching over 16 bases. J was trimmed by 1 base and V by 4 bases; bases with no gene match: 4. This CDR3 comprises 17 residues. In germline, CDR1 is LGHNA, CDR2 YSLEER.

This clonotype appeared many times. This chain joins TRBV30 and TRBJ2-1; TRBD2 matches at 10 bases. CDR3 length: 14 residues. Germline trimming cut 4 bases from V and 3 bases from J; bases unmatched to any gene: 3. Per germline, CDR1 GTSNPN and CDR2 SVGIG (reference sequence). The DNA for the CDR3 is TGTGCCTGGAAAGCGGGGGGGTTCTACAATGAGCAGTTCTTC. Translation: CAWKAGGFYNEQFF.

The table lists this clonotype with many counts. The V gene is TRBV6-5, the J gene TRBJ2-3; D may correspond to TRBD1 or TRBD2 (6 bases each). Trimming pared 10 bases from V and 1 base from J, leaving 12 bases between. Germline V CDR1 and CDR2: MNHEY, SVGAGI. There are 13 residues in the CDR3. The CDR3 bases are TGTGCCACCGTGGGGGGCGGCACAGATACGCAGTATTTT. Translating gives CATVGGGTDTQYF.

In its sample, this clonotype was seen a few times. The chain joins TRBV24-1 to TRBJ2-5, with D possibly being TRBD2 (5 bases). The CDR3 contains 17 residues. V was clipped by 3 bases and J by 4 bases, with 20 bases between them. Germline V gene sequence: CDR1 KGHDR, CDR2 SFDVKD. Here the CDR3 reads CATSDPSGRKAGETQYF. The CDR3 nucleotides are TGTGCCACCAGTGATCCGTCCGGACGGAAGGCGGGAGAGACCCAGTACTTC.

The table lists this clonotype with many counts. The chain employs TRBV2 and TRBJ1-1; no clear D. CDR1 and CDR2 from the germline V gene are SNHLY and FYNNEI. The CDR3 covers 10 residues. V was pared by 10 bases and J by 5 bases, with 8 bases between. The CDR3 loop reads CANWRTEAFF. In nucleotides, the CDR3 is TGTGCCAACTGGAGGACTGAAGCTTTCTTT.

The chain carries TRBV4-3 and TRBJ2-7; 8 nucleotides line up with TRBD1. This CDR3 has 15 amino acids. Trimming at V came to 0 bases and at J to 1 base, leaving 2 bases not matched to a gene. In germline, CDR1 is LGHNA, CDR2 YSLEER. CDR3: CASSQEWDRSYEQYF. CDR3 sequence (DNA): TGCGCCAGCAGCCAAGAGTGGGACAGGTCCTACGAGCAGTACTTC.

This clonotype has more than one count but fewer than ten. This chain connects TRBV6-2 or TRBV6-3 to TRBJ2-7; TRBD1 agrees at 9 bases. J lost 2 bases, V lost 5 bases, and 10 bases had no gene match. The CDR3 is 16 residues long. CDR1 MNHEY and CDR2 SVGEGT come from the germline V gene. This CDR3 is CASSLHRDRVAYEQYF. The CDR3 DNA sequence: TGTGCCAGCAGTCTCCACCGGGACAGGGTAGCCTACGAGCAGTACTTC.

The chain is built from TRBV3-1 and TRBJ2-5, with D possibly being TRBD1 (6 bases). The length of the CDR3 is 14 residues. Between the trimmed V and J ends, which lost 4 bases and 5 bases, there was a span of 14 bases. Germline values: CDR1 LGHDT, CDR2 YNNKEL (reference sequence). The CDR3 loop is CASSLAAGEETQYF. The CDR3 bases are TGTGCCAGCAGCCTGGCGGCAGGGGAGGAGACCCAGTACTTC.

J is TRBJ2-7 and V is TRBV2; 7 bases fit TRBD1. The CDR3 extends over 15 amino acids. Trimming removed 7 bases from V and 2 bases from J; junction bases left unmatched: 11. The germline V gene encodes CDR1 SNHLY and CDR2 FYNNEI. CDR3 residues: CASNARQGPAYEQYF. DNA of the CDR3: TGTGCCAGCAATGCCCGACAGGGTCCCGCCTACGAGCAGTACTTC.

This clonotype has at least ten counts. The chain is built from TRBV7-9 and TRBJ2-3, with TRBD2 as a possible D gene (7 bases). There are 16 residues in the CDR3. The V end lost 5 bases, the J end lost 1 base, and 16 bases lay between the germline ends. CDR1 SEHNR and CDR2 FQNEAQ come from the germline V gene (reference sequence). The CDR3 region has the DNA TGTGCCAGCAGCACCCCGCGGGGGCTCCGCACAGATACGCAGTATTTT. Its translation is CASSTPRGLRTDTQYF.

This clonotype was seen many times. The V gene is TRBV18, the J gene TRBJ1-5; 8 bases align to TRBD1. The CDR3 consists of 14 residues. Germline CDR1 and CDR2: KGHSH and LQKENI. Germline trimming cut 2 bases from V and 4 bases from J; bases unmatched to any gene: 1. CDR3 in DNA: TGTGCCAGCTCACCAAACAGGGGGAATCAGCCCCAGCATTTT. This gives the protein CASSPNRGNQPQHF.

The chain uses TRBV6-2 or TRBV6-3 and TRBJ1-2; D gene unclear. The ends were cut back, 6 bases at V and 0 bases at J, with 8 bases in the middle. Germline assignment: CDR1 MNHEY and CDR2 SVGEGT. The CDR3 runs to 13 residues. CDR3 DNA: TGTGCCAGCAGCGCCATAGCTAACTATGGCTACACCTTC. Its translation is CASSAIANYGYTF.